This entry describes one T cell receptor beta chain. Its antigen is unidentified. Repertoires were generated with immunoSEQ multiplex PCR, while TCRdb's copy carries only in-frame clones and drops some. Of around 2,000,000 clones in the sample, about 92% were seen once. Naive CD8 cells were CD45RO-negative, positively selected for CCR7, excluding terminally differentiated effector memory CD45RA+ cells. Losses at the gene ends were 2 bases for V and 7 bases for J; bases not matched to a gene: 14. This CDR3 comprises 16 residues. Germline V lookup: CDR1 MDHEN, CDR2 SYDVKM. The data are from a study of shared clonotypes between healthy human individuals. General study results and limits: Having only a few donors restricted how much genetic and exposure-history diversity was captured.

This sequence joins TRBV28 and TRBJ2-7, with 7 bases that match TRBD2. The specimen was naive CD8+ T cells from PBMCs. The TCR originated in a man younger than 30 in good health. Some clones in this sample may be carry-over from other donors' samples. The CDR3 DNA is TGTGCCAGCAGTTTAACCCCCGGGGGGTCGTTGTGGGAGCAGTACTTC. Translated: CASSLTPGGSLWEQYF.